One and the same sample provided the 26 T cell receptor beta chains below, sequenced in a study of T cell responses to AZD1222 COVID-19 vaccine (dated by TCRdb to about 2021). The sample's time point, from its label and the paper: about 28 days (+/-7) after the second vaccine dose. Library creation used the immunoSEQ multiplex PCR assay. TCRdb re-hosts the immuneACCESS table, in-frame sequences only. Its copies lack some clones; in the studies checked, an unresolved V gene accounts for under half of them, and the cause for the rest is not known. This sample is represented by approximately 99,000 clones; more than 85% of them were singletons. The ten largest make up 8% to 9.5% of the sample. This specimen was peripheral blood, taken 28 days after the second AZD1222 dose. These TCRs come from an adult who received the AZD1222 COVID-19 vaccine.

This chain links TRBV28 with TRBJ1-2; 8 bases are shared with TRBD1. V dropped 3 bases and J dropped 4; count of bases not matched to a gene: 7. In germline, CDR1 is MDHEN, CDR2 SYDVKM. The CDR3 covers 15 residues. Written as DNA, the CDR3 is TGTGCCAGCAGTTTGGACAGGGCGGGAGGCTATGGCTACACCTTC. Protein sequence: CASSLDRAGGYGYTF.

Written as DNA, the CDR3 is TGCGCCAGCAGCTTGGCCGAGGGCGGGGACACAGATACGCAGTATTTT. As protein: CASSLAEGGDTDTQYF. This chain joins TRBV5-1 and TRBJ2-3, with D possibly matching TRBD2 (6 bases). CDR1 and CDR2 (germline): SGHRS, YFSETQ. V was trimmed by 0 bases and J by 2 bases, leaving 13 bases between them. This CDR3 region has 16 residues.

V is TRBV21-1 and J is TRBJ2-3; the table assigns TRBD2, which was not confirmed against the DNA. TRBV21-1 is deemed a pseudogene. CDR3 length equals 17 residues. CDR3 sequence reads: CASSKGGTSRFTDTQYF. Written as DNA, the CDR3 is TGTGCCAGCAGCAAAGGCGGGACTAGCAGATTCACAGATACGCAGTATTTT.

This rearrangement joins TRBV2 to TRBJ1-5; 10 bases are a match to TRBD1. V was clipped by 7 bases and J by 2 bases; unmatched bases: 2. From germline, CDR1 is SNHLY and CDR2 FYNNEI. The CDR3 is 14 residues long. CDR3 residues: CASTGTGGNQPQHF. The CDR3 DNA follows: TGTGCCAGCACGGGGACAGGGGGCAATCAGCCCCAGCATTTT.

V is TRBV29-1 and J is TRBJ1-1; 7 bases align to TRBD1. Trimming cost V 7 bases and J 4 bases; bases outside gene matches: 9. The CDR3 totals 13 residues. Looked up from germline, CDR1 is SQVTM and CDR2 is ANQGSEA. Here the CDR3 DNA reads TGCAGCGCTCAACAGGGGATGCGCACTGAAGCTTTCTTT. It codes for CSAQQGMRTEAFF. Together with reference TRBV29-1 and TRBJ1-1, the CDR3 gives the full variable domain: SAVISQKPSRDICQRGTSLTIQCQVDSQVTMMFWYRQQPGQSLTLIATANQGSEATYESGFVIDKFPISRPNLTFSTLTVSNMSPEDSSIYLCSAQQGMRTEAFFGQGTRLTVV.

The chain has TRBV6-1 and TRBJ2-7; unclear D gene. The V and J ends lost 2 bases and 7 bases respectively, with 6 bases between them. This CDR3 has 11 residues. Germline V gene data show CDR1 as MNHNS and CDR2 as SASEGT. The CDR3 here is CASSEPWEQYF. The CDR3, as DNA: TGTGCCAGCAGTGAACCTTGGGAGCAGTACTTC.

V gene TRBV7-9 combines with J gene TRBJ2-3; 8 nucleotides align to TRBD2. V lost 2 bases and J lost 4; bases outside the gene matches: 8. The CDR3 totals 16 residues. CDR1 and CDR2 (germline): SEHNR, FQNEAQ (reference sequence). Here the CDR3 reads CASSLLRGRTADTQYF. DNA of the CDR3: TGTGCCAGCAGCTTACTCCGCGGGAGGACAGCAGATACGCAGTATTTT.

The chain carries TRBV18 and TRBJ1-1; D gene unclear. CDR1 KGHSH and CDR2 LQKENI come from the germline V gene. This CDR3 region has 16 residues. The V end was cut by 2 bases, the J end by 1 base, with 14 bases between. The CDR3 here is CASSPFVRASNTEAFF. CDR3 coding DNA: TGTGCCAGCTCACCATTCGTAAGGGCCTCGAACACTGAAGCTTTCTTT. Variable domain in full (rest from reference TRBV18 and TRBJ1-1): NAGVMQNPRHLVRRRGQEARLRCSPMKGHSHVYWYRQLPEEGLKFMVYLQKENIIDESGMPKERFSAEFPKEGPSILRIQQVVRGDSAAYFCASSPFVRASNTEAFFGQGTRLTVV.

The V call is TRBV7-2, the J call TRBJ2-1, with D hard to call. This CDR3 contains 13 residues. Germline CDR1 and CDR2: SGHTA and FQGNSA. V was pared by 2 bases and J by 6 bases, with 8 bases between. The CDR3: CASSLRATNEQFF. The DNA for the CDR3 is TGTGCCAGCAGCTTAAGAGCTACCAATGAGCAGTTCTTC.

CDR3 region: CEPDGLADDTSTDTQYF. The CDR3 DNA sequence: TGTGAGCCCGACGGGCTAGCGGACGACACTAGCACAGATACGCAGTATTTT. This chain uses TRBV2 with TRBJ2-3; 7 bases line up with TRBD2. Germline values: CDR1 SNHLY, CDR2 FYNNEI. This CDR3 has 17 residues.

The CDR3 reads CARRTGTNTGELFF. DNA of the CDR3: TGTGCCAGAAGGACCGGGACAAACACCGGGGAGCTGTTTTTT. The chain uses TRBV5-3 and TRBJ2-2, with a tentative D call TRBD1 (6 bases). TRBV5-3 is an ORF; its function is uncertain. CDR3 length: 14 amino acids. V lost 5 bases to trimming and J lost 2 bases, with 10 bases between them.

The chain has TRBV28 and TRBJ1-2; D is undetermined. Looked up from germline, CDR1 is MDHEN and CDR2 is SYDVKM. The CDR3 is 15 residues long. V lost 5 bases to trimming and J lost 2 bases, with 15 bases between them. Written as DNA, the CDR3 is TGTGCCAGCAGTACGGCCGGTAGCATAAACTATGGCTACACCTTC. Translating gives CASSTAGSINYGYTF.

The rearrangement uses TRBV28 and TRBJ1-4, with a tentative D call TRBD1 (5 bases). The V gene lost 2 bases and the J gene lost 3 bases, with 13 bases spanning the gap. The CDR3 runs 16 residues. The germline V gene encodes CDR1 MDHEN and CDR2 SYDVKM. The DNA of the CDR3 is TGTGCCAGCAGTTTAACCGGCCCGGGGGCTAATGAAAAACTGTTTTTT. Amino acid sequence: CASSLTGPGANEKLFF.

This chain joins TRBV5-6 and TRBJ1-2; the D gene is possibly TRBD1 (5 bases). Germline V gives CDR1 SGHDT, CDR2 YYEEEE. V dropped 2 bases and J dropped 4 bases, with 12 bases sitting between them. This CDR3 has 14 amino acids. The CDR3 nucleotides read TGTGCCAGCAGCTTCCCGGACAATTTCTATGGCTACACCTTC. Its translation is CASSFPDNFYGYTF.

V is TRBV6-2 or TRBV6-3 and J is TRBJ1-5; maybe TRBD1 (5 bases). CDR3 length: 15 amino acids. Trimming pared 6 bases from V and 3 bases from J, leaving 15 bases between. The germline gives CDR1 MNHEY, CDR2 SVGEGT. The CDR3 protein is CASSTGATLNQPQHF. The CDR3 DNA reads as TGTGCCAGCAGCACCGGGGCCACCCTCAATCAGCCCCAGCATTTT.

The rearrangement uses TRBV28 and TRBJ1-1; 9 positions agree with TRBD1. The CDR3 loop spans 15 amino acids. J was trimmed by 1 base and V by 5 bases; bases with no gene match: 5. Germline-derived CDR1 and CDR2 are MDHEN and SYDVKM. The CDR3, as DNA: TGTGCCAGCAGTCCCCCGGGACAGGGGAACACTGAAGCTTTCTTT. It encodes CASSPPGQGNTEAFF.

The V gene is TRBV28, the J gene TRBJ2-1; 9 bases match TRBD2. Germline trimming cut 1 base from V and 8 bases from J; bases unmatched to any gene: 21. CDR1 and CDR2 (germline): MDHEN, SYDVKM. CDR3 length: 20 residues. The CDR3 DNA follows: TGTGCCAGCAGTTTATTTTATTCCGATGGAGCGGGAGGCGTCTCACATGAGCAGTTCTTC. It encodes CASSLFYSDGAGGVSHEQFF.

The chain combines TRBV28 with TRBJ2-5, with TRBD2 as a possible D gene (5 bases). The V gene's germline CDR1 is MDHEN and CDR2 SYDVKM. V was trimmed by 6 bases and J by 9 bases, leaving 14 bases between them. The CDR3 is made up of 12 amino acids. CDR3 sequence (DNA): TGTGCCAGCAGCTCTAACCACGGGGCCCAGTACTTC. Translating gives CASSSNHGAQYF.

The rearrangement joins TRBV6-2 or TRBV6-3 to TRBJ2-2, with D perhaps matching TRBD2 (5 bases). Trimming pared 5 bases from V and 6 bases from J, leaving 16 bases between. The CDR3 is made up of 15 amino acids. The germline V gene encodes CDR1 MNHEY and CDR2 SVGEGT. CDR3 bases: TGTGCCAGCAGTCCCCTTCTAGCAACGCCCGGGGAGCTGTTTTTT. This sequence encodes CASSPLLATPGELFF.

J is TRBJ1-2 and V is TRBV18, with TRBD1 matching 9 bases. Germline loops: CDR1 KGHSH, CDR2 LQKENI. The CDR3 extends over 15 amino acids. V shed 2 bases and J 6 bases; nucleotides not matched to a gene: 7. CDR3 protein: CASSPGRDRVDGYTF. CDR3 coding DNA: TGTGCCAGCTCACCAGGCCGGGACAGGGTCGATGGCTACACCTTC.

This clone appeared once. The chain carries TRBV10-2 and TRBJ2-1; TRBD2 agrees at 11 bases. The V and J ends lost 0 bases and 7 bases, in that order; junction bases with no gene match: 11. The CDR3 extends over 18 amino acids. In germline, CDR1 is WSHSY, CDR2 SAAADI. CDR3 coding DNA: TGCGCCAGCAGTGAGTCGTCTAGCGGGAGGCTCCTTGGGAATGAGCAGTTCTTC. This codes for CASSESSSGRLLGNEQFF.

The chain is built from TRBV7-9 and TRBJ2-3, with TRBD1 as a possible D gene (5 bases). Germline V gene lookup returns CDR1 SEHNR and CDR2 FQNEAQ (reference sequence). The CDR3 extends over 16 amino acids. Trimming took 5 bases from V and 0 from J, leaving 15 bases between them. CDR3 DNA sequence: TGTGCCAGCAGCGCGTACTCAAGACAGAGCACAGATACGCAGTATTTT. This encodes CASSAYSRQSTDTQYF.

The CDR3 region is CAISEQTSTDTQYF. The CDR3 DNA sequence: TGTGCCATCAGTGAACAAACATCCACAGATACGCAGTATTTT. This chain connects TRBV10-3 to TRBJ2-3; no clear D. The CDR3 has 14 amino acids. Trimming took 3 bases from V and 2 from J, leaving 9 bases between them. Germline V gene sequence: CDR1 ENHRY, CDR2 SYGVKD.

This sequence joins TRBV2 and TRBJ2-2; perhaps TRBD1 as D (5 bases). This CDR3 has 15 amino acids. The germline gives CDR1 SNHLY, CDR2 FYNNEI. The V gene lost 6 bases and the J gene lost 0 bases, with 11 bases spanning the gap. CDR3 protein: CASRMTATNTGELFF. In DNA form, the CDR3 reads TGTGCCAGCAGAATGACAGCTACGAACACCGGGGAGCTGTTTTTT. The complete variable domain, with remaining parts taken from reference TRBV2 and TRBJ2-2, reads EPEVTQTPSHQVTQMGQEVILRCVPISNHLYFYWYRQILGQKVEFLVSFYNNEISEKSEIFDDQFSVERPDGSNFTLKIRSTKLEDSAMYFCASRMTATNTGELFFGEGSRLTVL.

This chain joins TRBV27 and TRBJ1-5; D might be TRBD1 (6 bases). Germline V lookup: CDR1 MNHEY, CDR2 SMNVEV (reference sequence). The CDR3 has 16 amino acids. Trimming removed 2 bases from V and 0 bases from J, with 11 bases in between. CDR3 coding DNA: TGTGCCAGCAGTTTACGAGGACAGATTAGCAATCAGCCCCAGCATTTT. Protein sequence: CASSLRGQISNQPQHF.

The chain joins TRBV27 to TRBJ2-7; perhaps TRBD2 as D (6 bases). The CDR3 contains 16 residues. V lost 5 bases and J 3 bases, leaving 20 bases between the germline ends. From germline, CDR1 is MNHEY and CDR2 SMNVEV (reference sequence). The CDR3 DNA sequence: TGTGCCAGCAGTAGCCGCCCCCCCGGGACTGGCTACGAGCAGTACTTC. Its translation: CASSSRPPGTGYEQYF.